Below are 15 T cell receptor beta chains sequenced from a single sample in a study of T-cell memory formation after mild COVID-19. Each CDR3 protein gets one entry after TCRdb re-called the 5' RACE reads with MiXCR. The sample shows roughly 190,000 distinct CDR3 sequences, roughly a tenth of them seen only once. Sequencing was performed on PBMCs or a T cell subset sorted from them (not recorded which). The receptors here all came from a young man who had mild COVID-19 (a few samples of this study predate the infection). Cell type and time point are not known.

This clonotype was seen a few times. The chain links TRBV6-1 to TRBJ2-7; no definite D call. CDR3 length equals 11 residues. V lost 6 bases, J lost 6 bases, and 9 bases lay in between. Germline values: CDR1 MNHNS, CDR2 SASEGT. The CDR3 reads CASSPRTEQYV. CDR3 sequence (DNA): TGTGCCAGCAGCCCTCGGACCGAGCAGTACGTC.

This clonotype has a handful of counts. The J gene is TRBJ2-5, the V gene TRBV24-1, with D possibly TRBD2 on 6 matching bases. Trimming removed 7 bases from V and 3 bases from J, with 14 bases in between. The length of the CDR3 is 14 residues. Germline V gene lookup returns CDR1 KGHDR and CDR2 SFDVKD. The CDR3 region has the DNA TGTGCCACCAGAGGCGGGACGGATAAAGAGACCCAGTACTTC. Translation gives CATRGGTDKETQYF.

This clonotype was observed at least ten times. The chain carries TRBV3-1 and TRBJ1-1; D ambiguous. Germline assignment: CDR1 LGHDT and CDR2 YNNKEL (reference sequence). The CDR3 covers 11 residues. V gave up 3 bases and J gave up 4 bases, with 3 bases separating them. CDR3 nucleotides: TGTGCCAGCAGCCAGGGCACTGAAGCTTTCTTT. Its translation is CASSQGTEAFF.

The rearrangement links TRBV11-1 to TRBJ1-5; TRBD1 might be the D (6 bases). The germline gives CDR1 SGHAT, CDR2 FQDESV (reference sequence). The V end lost 5 bases, the J end lost 4 bases, and 12 bases lay between the germline ends. This CDR3 region has 14 residues. CDR3 bases: TGTGCCAGCAGCCCCGGGACACAAAATCAGCCCCAGCATTTT. Translated, it gives CASSPGTQNQPQHF. The full variable domain, rest sourced from reference TRBV11-1 and TRBJ1-5, is EAEVAQSPRYKITEKSQAVAFWCDPISGHATLYWYRQILGQGPELLVQFQDESVVDDSQLPKDRFSAERLKGVDSTLKIQPAELGDSAMYLCASSPGTQNQPQHFGDGTRLSIL.

This clonotype was recorded a few times. V and J are TRBV6-6 and TRBJ2-5, with 7 bases fitting TRBD2. Trimming removed 6 bases from V and 3 bases from J; junction bases left unmatched: 10. The CDR3 has 15 residues. Per the germline V gene, CDR1 is MNHNY and CDR2 is SVGAGI (reference sequence). The CDR3 region has the DNA TGTGCCAGCAGACGAACCGACGGGGGGAAAGAGACCCAGTACTTC. Protein: CASRRTDGGKETQYF.

There are a few counts of this clonotype. The chain links TRBV12-3 or TRBV12-4 to TRBJ1-3; the D gene is possibly TRBD1 (6 bases). The CDR3 has 13 amino acids. The germline V and J ends were trimmed by 5 bases and 2 bases, with 7 bases remaining between them. The CDR3 nucleotides are TGTGCCAGCAGTGGGGGCACTGGAAACACCATATATTTT. Amino acid sequence: CASSGGTGNTIYF.

This clonotype has only a few counts. The V call is TRBV5-1, the J call TRBJ1-2; D gene uncertain. CDR1 is SGHRS, CDR2 YFSETQ, per germline. Trimming stripped 2 bases from V and 0 bases from J, with 8 bases between. The CDR3 covers 14 residues. CDR3 nucleotide sequence: TGCGCCAGCAGCTTTTCTGGTACTAACTATGGCTACACCTTC. This sequence encodes CASSFSGTNYGYTF.

This clonotype came up a few times. The rearrangement uses TRBV6-2 or TRBV6-3 and TRBJ2-3, with 7 positions matching TRBD1. This CDR3 region has 15 residues. The germline CDR1 and CDR2 sequences are MNHEY and SVGEGT. The V and J ends lost 6 bases and 7 bases, in that order; junction bases with no gene match: 13. This CDR3 reads CASSHRGQTRNTQYF. The DNA of the CDR3 is TGTGCCAGCAGCCACAGGGGACAGACCCGAAATACGCAGTATTTT.

This clonotype turned up a few times. V is TRBV4-1 and J is TRBJ1-2; D is unresolved. This CDR3 contains 16 residues. Germline loops: CDR1 MGHRA, CDR2 YSYEKL. The V gene lost 0 bases and the J gene lost 5 bases, with 16 bases spanning the gap. The DNA of the CDR3 is TGCGCCAGCAGCCAAGATCCAGGAACAGCTACTTATGGCTACACCTTC. Amino acid sequence: CASSQDPGTATYGYTF.

This clonotype has only a few counts. The chain couples TRBV10-3 to TRBJ1-1; 7 nucleotides agree with TRBD1. The CDR3 spans 14 residues. Germline CDR1 is ENHRY and CDR2 is SYGVKD. Trimming removed 7 bases from V and 1 base from J; junction bases left unmatched: 6. CDR3 sequence: CAIKDGTENTEAFF. Written as DNA, the CDR3 is TGTGCCATCAAGGATGGGACAGAGAACACTGAAGCTTTCTTT.

This clonotype was found many times. The rearrangement joins TRBV12-5 to TRBJ1-1; D gene ambiguous. V was trimmed by 5 bases and J by 3 bases, leaving 10 bases between them. The CDR3 sequence is 13 residues long. The germline V gene has CDR1 LGHNT and CDR2 FRNRAP. DNA of the CDR3: TGTGCTAGTGGTCCCCGGAGGTACACTGAAGCTTTCTTT. The encoded protein is CASGPRRYTEAFF.

In its sample, this clonotype was seen a few times. The rearrangement uses TRBV5-5 and TRBJ1-5; D gene ambiguous. This CDR3 spans 16 amino acids. The germline V gene has CDR1 SGHKS and CDR2 YYEKEE (reference sequence). V was pared by 0 bases and J by 2 bases, with 12 bases between. The CDR3 nucleotides read TGTGCCAGCAGCTTGGATGTGGGAACGGGCAATCAGCCCCAGCATTTT. It translates to CASSLDVGTGNQPQHF.

The chain is built from TRBV28 and TRBJ1-5; 7 bases match TRBD1. The CDR3 extends over 14 amino acids. Germline CDR1 reads MDHEN; CDR2 reads SYDVKM. With V trimmed by 7 bases and J by 9 bases, 12 bases remained unmatched. The CDR3: CASIKQGFLRPQHF. CDR3 nucleotides: TGTGCCAGCATTAAACAGGGGTTTTTGCGGCCCCAGCATTTT.

The chain has TRBV7-2 and TRBJ2-3; D unclear. This CDR3 is 14 amino acids long. Per germline, CDR1 SGHTA and CDR2 FQGNSA. V dropped 5 bases and J dropped 1 base, with 10 bases sitting between them. As DNA, the CDR3 is TGTGCCAGCAGCCAGTCTCCGGGCACAGATACGCAGTATTTT. Its protein is CASSQSPGTDTQYF.

This clonotype occurred many times. The rearrangement joins TRBV5-1 to TRBJ2-1; 12 nucleotides line up with TRBD2. The CDR3 totals 17 residues. V gave up 4 bases and J gave up 6 bases; unmatched junction bases: 11. The germline CDR1 and CDR2 sequences are SGHRS and YFSETQ. Here the CDR3 reads CASSPRLAGAFPNEQFF. CDR3 in DNA: TGCGCCAGCAGCCCTAGACTAGCGGGGGCATTCCCCAATGAGCAGTTCTTC. The whole variable domain, filled in from reference TRBV5-1 and TRBJ2-1, reads KAGVTQTPRYLIKTRGQQVTLSCSPISGHRSVSWYQQTPGQGLQFLFEYFSETQRNKGNFPGRFSGRQFSNSRSEMNVSTLELGDSALYLCASSPRLAGAFPNEQFFGPGTRLTVL.